One and the same sample provided the 10 T cell receptor beta chains below, sequenced in a study of Graves' ophthalmopathy and Graves' hyperthyroidism. RNA transcripts were the source from which TCR beta CDR3 regions were amplified. Second-round multiplex PCR came after a first-round RT-PCR that employed HTBI primers. Using its own MiXCR run on the multiplex PCR reads, TCRdb lists one record per CDR3 protein. The sample holds 300,000 to 500,000 distinct CDR3 sequences, about 16% seen once. Sequenced: peripheral blood. These receptors were taken from a woman between 18 and 29 years old with stable Graves' hyperthyroidism.

In its sample, this clonotype was seen many times. CDR3 in amino acids: CASSLGSEAFF. DNA for the CDR3: TGTGCCAGCAGCTTGGGTTCGGAAGCTTTCTTT. The chain is built from TRBV7-9 and TRBJ1-1; D is undetermined. The ends were cut back, 3 bases at V and 8 bases at J, with 7 bases in the middle. The germline V gene encodes CDR1 SEHNR and CDR2 FQNEAQ (reference sequence). The CDR3 spans 11 residues.

The rearrangement uses TRBV7-9 and TRBJ2-2; 9 bases match TRBD2. V shed 5 bases and J 2 bases; nucleotides not matched to a gene: 9. Germline lookup yields CDR1 SEHNR and CDR2 FQNEAQ (reference sequence). The CDR3 is 17 residues long. In DNA form, the CDR3 reads TGTGCCAGCAGCCCCAAGCGCGGGGGGGGCAACACCGGGGAGCTGTTTTTT. Its translation is CASSPKRGGGNTGELFF.

CDR3 residues: CASKVTVNTEAFF. The DNA for the CDR3 is TGTGCCAGCAAAGTGACAGTGAACACTGAAGCTTTCTTT. The genes are TRBV6-4 and TRBJ1-1; D possibly corresponds to TRBD1 (5 bases). Germline assignment: CDR1 MRHNA and CDR2 SNTAGT. The CDR3 loop spans 13 amino acids. Trimming left V 7 bases short and J 0 bases short, with 9 bases between.

Many counts were recorded for this clonotype. This sequence joins TRBV4-1 and TRBJ1-5, with no clear D. CDR3 length equals 14 residues. Germline V gives CDR1 MGHRA, CDR2 YSYEKL. V was cut by 1 base and J by 8 bases, with 12 bases left in between. The CDR3 here is CASSQGAAIKPQHF. The CDR3 region has the DNA TGCGCCAGCAGCCAAGGGGCTGCTATTAAGCCCCAGCATTTT.

This clonotype was counted at least ten times. The chain recombines TRBV19 with TRBJ1-5; a weak D match, TRBD1 (5 bases). This CDR3 has 16 amino acids. Germline V gene sequence: CDR1 LNHDA, CDR2 SQIVND (reference sequence). V lost 5 bases and J lost 3, with 17 bases in between. CDR3 nucleotide sequence: TGTGCCAGTAGTCTGATTCACAGGTCCCACAATCAGCCCCAGCATTTT. Translated, it gives CASSLIHRSHNQPQHF. The full variable domain, in which reference TRBV19 and TRBJ1-5 provide the parts outside the CDR3, is DGGITQSPKYLFRKEGQNVTLSCEQNLNHDAMYWYRQDPGQGLRLIYYSQIVNDFQKGDIAEGYSVSREKKESFPLTVTSAQKNPTAFYLCASSLIHRSHNQPQHFGDGTRLSIL.

This clonotype was recorded at least ten times. The genes are TRBV27 and TRBJ1-2; TRBD1 agrees at 9 bases. Germline V CDR1 and CDR2: MNHEY, SMNVEV (reference sequence). The CDR3 is made up of 13 amino acids. The junction had 5 bases not matched to a gene; V was cut back by 6 bases and J by 6 bases. DNA for the CDR3: TGTGCCAGCAGCCCCCGGACAGGGGATGGCTACACCTTC. Protein: CASSPRTGDGYTF.

This clonotype occurred many times. The rearrangement links TRBV12-3 or TRBV12-4 to TRBJ2-7; D not certain. CDR3 length: 14 amino acids. With 6 bases removed from V and 0 bases from J, the gap between germline ends came to 12 bases. The CDR3 region has the DNA TGTGCCAGCAGCTCGGGCGGTAGCTCCTACGAGCAGTACTTC. Protein product: CASSSGGSSYEQYF.

The J gene is TRBJ2-5, the V gene TRBV7-9; D is ambiguous. The CDR3 runs 15 residues. Trimming shortened V by 2 bases and J by 2 bases, and 12 bases separated the two germline ends. Germline V CDR1 and CDR2: SEHNR, FQNEAQ (reference sequence). CDR3 nucleotide sequence: TGTGCCAGCAGCTTACCAAAGACAACTCAAGAGACCCAGTACTTC. Encoded protein: CASSLPKTTQETQYF.

The genes are TRBV6-2 or TRBV6-3 and TRBJ2-4, with D unresolved. Trimming removed 8 bases from V and 9 bases from J, with 17 bases in between. Germline CDR1 is MNHEY and CDR2 is SVGEGT. The CDR3 is made up of 13 amino acids. CDR3 region: CASEMIPGSIQYF. The DNA of the CDR3 is TGTGCCAGCGAAATGATTCCCGGAAGCATTCAGTACTTC.

This clonotype appeared many times. The chain combines TRBV6-5 with TRBJ2-4; 10 bases line up with TRBD1. The trim removed 2 bases at V and 8 bases at J, leaving 3 bases unmatched. Looked up from germline, CDR1 is MNHEY and CDR2 is SVGAGI. The CDR3 loop spans 14 amino acids. This CDR3 is CASSYRDRGHIQYF. The CDR3 region has the DNA TGTGCCAGCAGTTACAGGGACAGGGGTCACATTCAGTACTTC.